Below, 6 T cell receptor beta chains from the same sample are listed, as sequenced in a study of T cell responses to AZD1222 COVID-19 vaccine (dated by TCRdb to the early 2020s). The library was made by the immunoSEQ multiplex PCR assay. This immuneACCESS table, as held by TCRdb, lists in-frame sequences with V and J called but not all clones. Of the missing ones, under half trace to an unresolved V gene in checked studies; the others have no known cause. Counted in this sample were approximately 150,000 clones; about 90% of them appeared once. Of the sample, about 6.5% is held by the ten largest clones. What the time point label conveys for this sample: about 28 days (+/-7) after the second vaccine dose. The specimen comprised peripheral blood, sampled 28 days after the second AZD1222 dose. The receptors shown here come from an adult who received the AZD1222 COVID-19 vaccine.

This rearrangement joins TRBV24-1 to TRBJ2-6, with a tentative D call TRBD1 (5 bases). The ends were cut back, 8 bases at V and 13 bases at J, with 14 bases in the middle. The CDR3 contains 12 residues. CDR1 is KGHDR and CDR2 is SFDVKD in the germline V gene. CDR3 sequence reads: CATKRFRGVLTF. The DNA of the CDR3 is TGTGCCACCAAGCGTTTTAGGGGTGTCCTGACTTTC.

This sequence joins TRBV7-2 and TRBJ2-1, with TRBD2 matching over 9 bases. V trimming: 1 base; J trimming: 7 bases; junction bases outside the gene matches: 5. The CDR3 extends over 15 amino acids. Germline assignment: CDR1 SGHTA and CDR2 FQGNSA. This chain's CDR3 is CASSLDSGSGNEQFF. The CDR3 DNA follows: TGTGCCAGCAGCTTAGATAGCGGGAGTGGAAATGAGCAGTTCTTC.

CDR3 nucleotides: TGTGCCAGCAGGTTACAGGGGGCAGGTAATTCACCCCTCCACTTT. Its protein is CASRLQGAGNSPLHF. This rearrangement joins TRBV28 to TRBJ1-6; 9 nucleotides align to TRBD1. V lost 6 bases to trimming and J lost 6 bases; unmatched junction nucleotides: 6. There are 15 residues in the CDR3. The germline V gene has CDR1 MDHEN and CDR2 SYDVKM.

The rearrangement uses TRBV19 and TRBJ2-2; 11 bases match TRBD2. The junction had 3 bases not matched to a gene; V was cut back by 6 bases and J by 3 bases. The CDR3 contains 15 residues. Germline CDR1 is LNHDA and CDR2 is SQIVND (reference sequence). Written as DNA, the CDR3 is TGTGCCAGTAGGCAACTAGCGGGAGACACCGGGGAGCTGTTTTTT. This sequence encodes CASRQLAGDTGELFF.

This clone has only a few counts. The CDR3, as DNA: TGCGCCAGCAGCTCCCCCGGGACAGGGGGGTCGATGTCCTCCTACGAGCAGTACTTC. This translates into CASSSPGTGGSMSSYEQYF. The rearrangement links TRBV5-1 to TRBJ2-7, with 11 bases fitting TRBD1. Germline-derived CDR1 and CDR2 are SGHRS and YFSETQ. The CDR3 is 19 amino acids. V was pared by 3 bases and J by 0 bases, with 14 bases of the junction left unmatched.

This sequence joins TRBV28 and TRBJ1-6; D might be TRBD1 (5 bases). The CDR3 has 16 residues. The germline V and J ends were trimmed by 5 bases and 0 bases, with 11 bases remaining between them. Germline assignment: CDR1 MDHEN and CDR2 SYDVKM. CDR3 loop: CASSATTGSYNSPLHF. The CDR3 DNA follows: TGTGCCAGCAGTGCTACAACAGGCTCCTATAATTCACCCCTCCACTTT.